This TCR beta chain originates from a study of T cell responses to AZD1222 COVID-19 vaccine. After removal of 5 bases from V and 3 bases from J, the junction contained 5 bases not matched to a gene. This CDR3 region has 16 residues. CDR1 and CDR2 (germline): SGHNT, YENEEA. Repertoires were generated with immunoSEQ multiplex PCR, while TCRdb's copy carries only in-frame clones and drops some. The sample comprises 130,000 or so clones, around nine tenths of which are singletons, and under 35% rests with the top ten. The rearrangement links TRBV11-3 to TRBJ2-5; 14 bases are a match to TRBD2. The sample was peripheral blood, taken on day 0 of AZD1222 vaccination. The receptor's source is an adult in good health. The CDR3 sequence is CASSRQGLAGEETQYF. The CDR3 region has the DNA TGTGCCAGCAGCCGCCAGGGACTAGCGGGAGAAGAGACCCAGTACTTC. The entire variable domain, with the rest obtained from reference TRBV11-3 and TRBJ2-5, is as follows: EAGVVQSPRYKIIEKKQPVAFWCNPISGHNTLYWYLQNLGQGPELLIRYENEEAVDDSQLPKDRFSAERLKGVDSTLKIQPAELGDSAVYLCASSRQGLAGEETQYFGPGTRLLVL.